These 11 T cell receptor beta chains were sequenced from one sample in a study of shared clonotypes between healthy human individuals. Assay used: immunoSEQ multiplex PCR; TCRdb lists only in-frame clones, some missing. The sample consists of hundreds of thousands of clones, roughly 92% of them appearing once. Naive CD8 cells comprised CD45RO-negative, CCR7-positively selected cells, excluding terminally differentiated effector memory CD45RA+ cells. The sample comprised naive CD8+ T cells sorted from blood. These receptors originate from a man aged 25 to 40 in good health.

The chain employs TRBV28 and TRBJ2-7; 9 bases are a match to TRBD1. Germline V gene sequence: CDR1 MDHEN, CDR2 SYDVKM. CDR3 length: 16 amino acids. The V and J ends lost 3 bases and 5 bases, in that order; junction bases with no gene match: 11. The CDR3 sequence is CASSFSDRGLLHEQYF. The CDR3 nucleotides are TGTGCCAGCAGTTTCTCGGACAGGGGTCTACTTCACGAGCAGTACTTC.

This clone was picked up a small number of times. V and J are TRBV28 and TRBJ2-5, with TRBD1 matching 10 bases. V dropped 9 bases and J dropped 4; count of bases not matched to a gene: 8. From germline, CDR1 is MDHEN and CDR2 SYDVKM. CDR3 size: 14 residues. The CDR3, as DNA: TGTGCCAGTAAGGGGGACAGGGGATTAGAGACCCAGTACTTC. It yields the protein CASKGDRGLETQYF.

V and J are TRBV6-1 and TRBJ1-4; 8 bases fit TRBD1. Germline CDR1 and CDR2: MNHNS and SASEGT. V lost 7 bases to trimming and J lost 12 bases; unmatched junction nucleotides: 13. CDR3 length: 14 amino acids. Here the CDR3 reads CASNRQGPGGELFF. DNA of the CDR3: TGTGCCAGCAACAGACAGGGGCCGGGAGGGGAACTGTTTTTT.

V is TRBV7-2 and J is TRBJ2-7; D is undetermined. CDR1 is SGHTA, CDR2 FQGNSA, per germline. With 4 bases removed from V and 7 bases from J, the gap between germline ends came to 20 bases. CDR3 length: 15 residues. Written as DNA, the CDR3 is TGTGCCAGCAGCTCCGGTAACGGGCCTTCGGGTGAGCAGTACTTC. Protein sequence: CASSSGNGPSGEQYF.

The V and J genes are TRBV28 and TRBJ1-5, with D possibly being TRBD1 (5 bases). CDR1 MDHEN and CDR2 SYDVKM come from the germline V gene. V was pared by 6 bases and J by 0 bases, with 18 bases between. The CDR3 totals 17 residues. DNA of the CDR3: TGTGCCAGCAGGCTCGGGACTGAGTTTGATAGCAATCAGCCCCAGCATTTT. Translated, it gives CASRLGTEFDSNQPQHF.

This rearrangement joins TRBV11-2 to TRBJ1-2; 7 nucleotides match TRBD1. This CDR3 is 15 amino acids long. Germline loops: CDR1 SGHAT, CDR2 FQNNGV. After removal of 1 base from V and 0 bases from J, the junction contained 2 bases not matched to a gene. CDR3 nucleotide sequence: TGTGCCAGCAGCTTAGGGCAGGGGGCTAACTATGGCTACACCTTC. Its translation: CASSLGQGANYGYTF.

The chain uses TRBV9 and TRBJ2-3; no firm D call. CDR1 is SGDLS, CDR2 YYNGEE, per germline. The CDR3 runs to 14 residues. Trimming took 4 bases from V and 6 from J, leaving 15 bases between them. In DNA, the CDR3 is TGTGCCAGCAGCCCCCGACAACTACAGGATACGCAGTATTTT. This translates into CASSPRQLQDTQYF.

This clone was counted only a few times. The chain uses TRBV7-9 and TRBJ1-2; tentative D call: TRBD1 (5 bases). CDR3 length: 14 amino acids. The germline V and J ends were trimmed by 8 bases and 5 bases, with 18 bases remaining between them. Germline CDR1 reads SEHNR; CDR2 reads FQNEAQ (reference sequence). Here the CDR3 DNA reads TGTGCCAGCGGGGGAGCCCAGGAGCCTTATGGCTACACCTTC. Translating gives CASGGAQEPYGYTF.

The chain has TRBV7-9 and TRBJ2-7; TRBD1 agrees at 10 bases. V gave up 5 bases and J gave up 6 bases; unmatched junction bases: 7. CDR1 and CDR2 (germline): SEHNR, FQNEAQ (reference sequence). The CDR3 is 14 residues long. The CDR3 spells CASSLRDRGLEQYF. In nucleotides, the CDR3 is TGTGCCAGCAGCCTCCGGGACAGGGGTCTCGAGCAGTACTTC.

The V call is TRBV5-1, the J call TRBJ2-7, with 7 nucleotides matching TRBD1. CDR3 size: 11 residues. The V gene end was trimmed by 3 bases and the J gene end by 9 bases; junction bases not matched to a gene: 3. Germline V CDR1 and CDR2: SGHRS, YFSETQ. In DNA form, the CDR3 reads TGCGCCAGCAGCTGGGGACAGTTGCAGTACTTC. Residues: CASSWGQLQYF.

This rearrangement joins TRBV11-2 to TRBJ2-1; 8 positions agree with TRBD2. The CDR3 loop spans 17 amino acids. V shed 1 base and J 8 bases; nucleotides not matched to a gene: 13. Germline loops: CDR1 SGHAT, CDR2 FQNNGV. This chain's CDR3 is CASSLGTPAGGIYEQFF. The CDR3 coding sequence is TGTGCCAGCAGCTTAGGGACCCCGGCGGGAGGAATCTATGAGCAGTTCTTC.